The 14 T cell receptor beta chains given below trace back to one sample, sequenced in a study of blood T cell repertoires in COVID-19. TCRdb's table, derived via immunoSEQ multiplex PCR, lists solely in-frame clones and lacks some. The sample has hundreds of thousands of clones; 70% to 90% are singletons. Sequencing input: peripheral blood. The origin of the receptors is a man aged 35 to 55 with acute or convalescent COVID-19.

The chain combines TRBV3-1 (or the pseudogene TRBV3-2) with TRBJ2-5; TRBD2 matches at 11 bases. The CDR3 contains 17 residues. CDR1 and CDR2 from the germline V gene are LGHDT and YNNKEL (reference sequence). The V gene end was trimmed by 0 bases and the J gene end by 4 bases; junction bases not matched to a gene: 7. The CDR3 DNA follows: TGTGCCAGCAGCCAAGATCGTAGCGGGGGGGCCTTAGAGACCCAGTACTTC. Protein sequence: CASSQDRSGGALETQYF.

V and J are TRBV6-4 and TRBJ2-1; TRBD2 agrees at 11 bases. This CDR3 is 15 amino acids long. Per germline, CDR1 MRHNA and CDR2 SNTAGT. The V segment lost 6 bases and the J segment 6 bases; nucleotides outside the gene matches: 7. The CDR3, as DNA: TGTGCCAGCAGCCCCATAGCGGGAGGGTTCAATGAGCAGTTCTTC. This sequence encodes CASSPIAGGFNEQFF.

The rearrangement uses TRBV29-1 and TRBJ2-1; no clear D. Trimming pared 8 bases from V and 3 bases from J, leaving 11 bases between. Per germline, CDR1 SQVTM and CDR2 ANQGSEA. The CDR3 has 12 residues. Here the CDR3 reads CSTITGYNEQFF. The CDR3 bases are TGCAGCACTATCACGGGCTACAATGAGCAGTTCTTC.

Concerning this clone itself: Mismatch with germline at one junction end may stem from a read error. The chain recombines TRBV7-3 with TRBJ2-5; TRBD1 is a possible D gene (5 bases). Germline V gene lookup returns CDR1 SGHTA and CDR2 FQGTGA. This CDR3 comprises 13 residues. The CDR3 DNA follows: TGTGCCAGCAGCCTAACCTACAGGGAGACCCAGTACTTC. As protein: CASSLTYRETQYF.

This clone is a singleton in its sample. This CDR3 reads CASRGTGGVEAFF. DNA for the CDR3: TGTGCCAGCAGAGGGACAGGGGGCGTTGAAGCTTTCTTT. The V call is TRBV2, the J call TRBJ1-1, with 12 bases that match TRBD1. Germline V CDR1 and CDR2: SNHLY, FYNNEI. After removal of 6 bases from V and 7 bases from J, the junction contained 3 bases not matched to a gene. The CDR3 loop spans 13 amino acids.

CDR3 in amino acids: CASSQEGRANTDTQYF. DNA of the CDR3: TGCGCCAGCAGCCAAGAAGGCAGGGCCAACACAGATACGCAGTATTTT. The chain carries TRBV4-3 and TRBJ2-3; perhaps TRBD1 as D (5 bases). The V end lost 0 bases, the J end lost 2 bases, and 12 bases lay between the germline ends. The CDR3 length is 16 residues. In germline, CDR1 is LGHNA, CDR2 YSLEER.

This rearrangement joins TRBV10-1 to TRBJ1-6, with TRBD1 as a possible D gene (6 bases). The CDR3 spans 13 residues. V dropped 2 bases and J dropped 8 bases, with 7 bases sitting between them. Germline loops: CDR1 WNHNN, CDR2 SYGVQD (reference sequence). CDR3 amino acids: CASSETGYSPLHF. Here the CDR3 DNA reads TGCGCCAGCAGTGAGACAGGGTATTCACCCCTCCACTTT.

This clone occurred once. At the DNA level, this CDR3 is encoded by other sequences in the same sample as well. The V gene is TRBV28, the J gene TRBJ2-7, with D hard to call. The CDR3 runs 12 residues. Trimming stripped 3 bases from V and 3 bases from J, with 6 bases between. CDR1 is MDHEN and CDR2 is SYDVKM in the germline V gene. The CDR3: CASSLSYYEQYF. CDR3 DNA sequence: TGTGCCAGCAGTTTGAGTTACTACGAGCAGTACTTC.

Here the CDR3 DNA reads TGTGCCAGCAGTCCTCTAGACAGAGCCAACGAGCAGTACTTC. This translates into CASSPLDRANEQYF. The chain links TRBV28 to TRBJ2-7; D perhaps matches TRBD1 (5 bases). V lost 5 bases and J lost 5, with 16 bases in between. CDR3 size: 14 residues. The germline V gene has CDR1 MDHEN and CDR2 SYDVKM.

This clone has a single count. V and J are TRBV19 and TRBJ1-2, with 12 bases fitting TRBD1. The J segment lost 6 bases and the V segment lost 5 bases, leaving 7 bases of the junction unmatched. The V gene's germline CDR1 is LNHDA and CDR2 SQIVND (reference sequence). This CDR3 is built from 15 residues. CDR3 bases: TGTGCCAGTAGTTCGGGACAGGGGGCGCGAAATGGCTACACCTTC. Protein: CASSSGQGARNGYTF.

The chain uses TRBV3-1 (or the pseudogene TRBV3-2) and TRBJ2-7; D is perhaps TRBD1 (6 bases). This CDR3 has 15 amino acids. Trimming stripped 1 base from V and 3 bases from J, with 13 bases between. Germline V gene data show CDR1 as LGHDT and CDR2 as YNNKEL (reference sequence). CDR3 DNA sequence: TGTGCCAGCAGCCAAGCCGCAGGGGTGGTCTACGAGCAGTACTTC. Its protein product is CASSQAAGVVYEQYF.

The chain couples TRBV7-6 to TRBJ2-1, with 7 bases identical to TRBD1. Trimming cost V 5 bases and J 4 bases; bases outside gene matches: 14. Germline V gene data show CDR1 as SGHVS and CDR2 as FNYEAQ. The CDR3 is 17 residues long. The CDR3 loop reads CASSPPLGGRAYNEQFF. The CDR3 DNA sequence: TGTGCCAGCAGCCCACCCCTAGGGGGCAGGGCGTACAATGAGCAGTTCTTC. Based on the CDR3 plus reference TRBV7-6 and TRBJ2-1, the full variable domain is GAGVSQSPRYKVTKRGQDVALRCDPISGHVSLYWYRQALGQGPEFLTYFNYEAQQDKSGLPNDRFSAERPEGSISTLTIQRTEQRDSAMYRCASSPPLGGRAYNEQFFGPGTRLTVL.

The V call is TRBV7-9, the J call TRBJ2-7, with TRBD1 matching over 9 bases. The ends lost 2 bases at V and 6 bases at J; junction bases unmatched: 8. This CDR3 is built from 15 residues. Germline-derived CDR1 and CDR2 are SEHNR and FQNEAQ (reference sequence). The CDR3 reads CASSLRGQGLTEQYF. The CDR3 region has the DNA TGTGCCAGCAGCTTAAGGGGACAGGGATTGACCGAGCAGTACTTC.

The V gene is TRBV4-1, the J gene TRBJ2-1, with 9 bases that match TRBD1. The length of the CDR3 is 21 residues. V shed 2 bases and J 4 bases; nucleotides not matched to a gene: 21. Germline assignment: CDR1 MGHRA and CDR2 YSYEKL. The CDR3 reads CASSQSLLRTGQGVSYNEQFF. The CDR3 nucleotides are TGCGCCAGCAGCCAATCCCTGTTGAGGACGGGACAGGGTGTCTCTTACAATGAGCAGTTCTTC.